The sequence of this T cell receptor (beta chain) was determined in a study of lymphopenia after photon versus proton radiotherapy. Study results and limitations: Better survival with proton therapy was suggested as possible, not demonstrated. Oligoclonal CD8+ Temra expansion after nadir drove photon patients' diversity drop. Photon-treated patients lost naive T cells and TCR diversity; proton-treated stayed stable.

Concerning this clone: The antigen remains undetermined.

This CDR3 spans 15 amino acids. Germline CDR1 is SEHNR and CDR2 is FQNEAQ (reference sequence). V was trimmed by 5 bases and J by 3 bases, leaving 13 bases between them. The assay was immunoSEQ multiplex PCR, and TCRdb's table has in-frame clones only and misses some. Of approximately 65,000 clones in the sample, roughly 91% were seen once. The rearrangement links TRBV7-9 to TRBJ1-4; unclear D gene. Sequencing used peripheral blood, obtained from a patient treated with photon-based radiotherapy. This TCR was sampled from a woman in her 70s with pancreatic cancer. CDR3 protein: CASSRTFGSNEKLFF. The CDR3 nucleotides read TGTGCCAGCAGCCGAACTTTTGGGTCTAATGAAAAACTGTTTTTT.